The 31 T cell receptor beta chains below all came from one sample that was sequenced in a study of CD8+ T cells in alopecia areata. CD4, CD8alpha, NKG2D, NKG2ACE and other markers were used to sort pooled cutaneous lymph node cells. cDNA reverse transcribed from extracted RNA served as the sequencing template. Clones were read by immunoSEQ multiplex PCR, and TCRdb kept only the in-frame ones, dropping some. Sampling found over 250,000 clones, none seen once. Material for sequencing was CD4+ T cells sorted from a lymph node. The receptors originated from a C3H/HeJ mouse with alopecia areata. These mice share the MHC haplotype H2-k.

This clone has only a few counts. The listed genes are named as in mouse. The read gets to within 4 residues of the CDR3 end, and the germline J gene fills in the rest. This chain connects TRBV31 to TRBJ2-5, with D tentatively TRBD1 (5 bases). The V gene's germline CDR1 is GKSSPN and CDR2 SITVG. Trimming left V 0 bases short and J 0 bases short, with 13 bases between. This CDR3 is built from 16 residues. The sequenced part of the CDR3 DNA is TGTGCCTGGAGTCTAGGAGCAGGGAATAACCAAGAC. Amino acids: CAWSLGAGNNQD. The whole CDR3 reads CAWSLGAGNNQDTQYF.

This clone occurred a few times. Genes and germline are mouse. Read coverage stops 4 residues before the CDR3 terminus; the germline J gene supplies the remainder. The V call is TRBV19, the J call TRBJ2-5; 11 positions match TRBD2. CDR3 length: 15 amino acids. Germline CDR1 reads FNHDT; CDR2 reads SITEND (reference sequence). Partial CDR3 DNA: TGTGCCAGCAGTGCTCGGGGACTGGGGGAAGAC. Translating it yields CASSARGLGED. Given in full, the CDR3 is CASSARGLGEDTQYF.

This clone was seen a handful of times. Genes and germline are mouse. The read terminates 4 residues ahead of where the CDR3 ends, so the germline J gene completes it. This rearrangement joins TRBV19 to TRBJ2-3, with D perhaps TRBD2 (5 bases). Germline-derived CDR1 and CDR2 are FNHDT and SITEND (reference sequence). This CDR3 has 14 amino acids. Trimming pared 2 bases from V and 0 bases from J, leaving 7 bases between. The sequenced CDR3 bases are TGTGCCAGCAGTATGAACTGGAGTGCAGAA. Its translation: CASSMNWSAE. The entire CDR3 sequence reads CASSMNWSAETLYF.

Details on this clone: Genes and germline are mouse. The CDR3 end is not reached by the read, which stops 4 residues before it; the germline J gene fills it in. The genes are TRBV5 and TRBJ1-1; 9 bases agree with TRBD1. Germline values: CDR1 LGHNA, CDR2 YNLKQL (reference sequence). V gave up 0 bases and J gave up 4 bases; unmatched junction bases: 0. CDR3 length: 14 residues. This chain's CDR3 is CASSQETGGTEVFF. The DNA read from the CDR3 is TGTGCCAGCAGCCAAGAGACAGGGGGCACA.

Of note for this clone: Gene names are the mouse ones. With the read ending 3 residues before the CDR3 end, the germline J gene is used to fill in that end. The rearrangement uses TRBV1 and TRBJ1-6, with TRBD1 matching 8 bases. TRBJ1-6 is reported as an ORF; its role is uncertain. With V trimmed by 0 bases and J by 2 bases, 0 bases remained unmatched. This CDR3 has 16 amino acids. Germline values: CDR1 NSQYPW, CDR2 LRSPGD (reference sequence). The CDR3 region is CTCSADRGPYNSPLYF. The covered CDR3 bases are TGCACCTGCAGTGCAGACAGGGGGCCCTATAATTCGCCC.

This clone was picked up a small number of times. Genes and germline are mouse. CDR3 residues: CASSQAPWGDYEQYF. The sequenced CDR3 bases are TGTGCCAGCAGCCAAGCCCCCTGGGGGGACTAT. The chain recombines TRBV5 with TRBJ2-7, with TRBD2 matching over 8 bases. Read data end 4 residues before the CDR3 end; the end is taken from the germline J gene. V was clipped by 1 base and J by 3 bases; unmatched bases: 5. The CDR3 extends over 15 amino acids. Germline CDR1 is LGHNA and CDR2 is YNLKQL (reference sequence).

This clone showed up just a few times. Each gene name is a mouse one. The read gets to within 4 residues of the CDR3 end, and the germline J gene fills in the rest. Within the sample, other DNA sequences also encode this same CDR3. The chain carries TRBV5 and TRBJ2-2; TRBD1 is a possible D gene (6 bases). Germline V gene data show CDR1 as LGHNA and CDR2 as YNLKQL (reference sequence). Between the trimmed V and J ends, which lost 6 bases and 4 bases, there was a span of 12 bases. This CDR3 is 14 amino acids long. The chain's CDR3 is CASSQGSGTGQLYF. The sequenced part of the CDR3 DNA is TGTGCCAGCAGTCAGGGGTCGGGCACCGGG.

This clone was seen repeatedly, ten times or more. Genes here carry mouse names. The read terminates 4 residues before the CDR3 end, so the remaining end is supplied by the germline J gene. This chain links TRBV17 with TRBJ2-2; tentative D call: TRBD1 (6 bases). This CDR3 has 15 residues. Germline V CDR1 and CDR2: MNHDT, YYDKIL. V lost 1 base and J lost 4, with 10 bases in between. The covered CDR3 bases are TGTGCTAGCAGTAGAGCCAGGGGTCGCACCGGG. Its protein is CASSRARGRTG. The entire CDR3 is CASSRARGRTGQLYF.

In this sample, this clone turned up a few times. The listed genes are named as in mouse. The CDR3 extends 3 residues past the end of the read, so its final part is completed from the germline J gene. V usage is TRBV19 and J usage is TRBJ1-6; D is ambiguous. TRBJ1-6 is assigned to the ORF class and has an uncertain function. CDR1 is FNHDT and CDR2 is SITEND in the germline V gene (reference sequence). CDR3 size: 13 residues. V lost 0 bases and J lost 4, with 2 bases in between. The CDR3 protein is CASSIGYNSPLYF. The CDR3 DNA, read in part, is TGTGCCAGCAGTATAGGGTATAATTCGCCC.

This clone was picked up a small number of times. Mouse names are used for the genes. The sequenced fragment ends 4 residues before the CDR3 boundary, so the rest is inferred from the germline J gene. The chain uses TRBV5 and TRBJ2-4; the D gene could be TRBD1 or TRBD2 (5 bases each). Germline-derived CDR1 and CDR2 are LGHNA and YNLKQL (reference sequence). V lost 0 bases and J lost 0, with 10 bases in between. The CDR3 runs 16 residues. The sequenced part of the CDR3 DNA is TGTGCCAGCAGCCAAGAGGGGGTTACTAGTCAAAAC. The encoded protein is CASSQEGVTSQN. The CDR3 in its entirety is CASSQEGVTSQNTLYF.

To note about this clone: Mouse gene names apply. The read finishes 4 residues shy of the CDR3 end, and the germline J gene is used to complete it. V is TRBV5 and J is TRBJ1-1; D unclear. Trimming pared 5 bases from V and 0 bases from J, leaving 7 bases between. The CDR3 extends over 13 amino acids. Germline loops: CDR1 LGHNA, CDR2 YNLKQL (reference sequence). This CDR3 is CASSNSANTEVFF. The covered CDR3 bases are TGTGCCAGCAGCAACAGTGCAAACACA.

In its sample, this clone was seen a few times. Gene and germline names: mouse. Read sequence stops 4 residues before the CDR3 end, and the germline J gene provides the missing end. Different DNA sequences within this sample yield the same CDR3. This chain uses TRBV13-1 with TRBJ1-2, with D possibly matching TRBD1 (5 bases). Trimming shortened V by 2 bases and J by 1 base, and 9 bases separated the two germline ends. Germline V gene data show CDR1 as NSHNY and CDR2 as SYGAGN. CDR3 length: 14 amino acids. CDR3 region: CASSEGQGNSDYTF. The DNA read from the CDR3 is TGTGCCAGCAGTGAAGGGCAGGGAAACTCC.

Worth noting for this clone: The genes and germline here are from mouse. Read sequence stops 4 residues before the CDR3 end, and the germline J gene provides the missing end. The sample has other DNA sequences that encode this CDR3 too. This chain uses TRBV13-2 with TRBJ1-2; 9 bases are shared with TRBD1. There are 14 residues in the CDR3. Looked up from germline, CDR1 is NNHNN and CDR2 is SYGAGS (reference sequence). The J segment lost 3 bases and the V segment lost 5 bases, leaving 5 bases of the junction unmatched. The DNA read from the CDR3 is TGTGCCAGCGGGGACAGGGGAGGGGACTCC. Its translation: CASGDRGGDS. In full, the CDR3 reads CASGDRGGDSDYTF.

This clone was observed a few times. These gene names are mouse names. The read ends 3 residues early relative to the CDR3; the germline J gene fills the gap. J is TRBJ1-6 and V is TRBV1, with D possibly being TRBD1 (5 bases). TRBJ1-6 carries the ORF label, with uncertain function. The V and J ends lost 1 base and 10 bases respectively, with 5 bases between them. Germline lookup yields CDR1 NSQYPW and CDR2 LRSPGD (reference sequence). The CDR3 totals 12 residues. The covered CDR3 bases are TGCACCTGCAGTGCAGGGGGCTCGCCC. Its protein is CTCSAGGSP. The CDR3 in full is CTCSAGGSPLYF.

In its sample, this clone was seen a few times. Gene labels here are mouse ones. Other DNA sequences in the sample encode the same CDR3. CDR3 in amino acids: CASSQVGGYEQYF. CDR3 DNA, as far as it was read: TGTGCCAGCAGCCAAGTTGGGGGTTAT. This sequence joins TRBV5 and TRBJ2-7, with D possibly matching TRBD2 (6 bases). The CDR3 extends 4 residues past the end of the read, so its final part is completed from the germline J gene. CDR1 and CDR2 from the germline V gene are LGHNA and YNLKQL (reference sequence). The CDR3 has 13 residues.

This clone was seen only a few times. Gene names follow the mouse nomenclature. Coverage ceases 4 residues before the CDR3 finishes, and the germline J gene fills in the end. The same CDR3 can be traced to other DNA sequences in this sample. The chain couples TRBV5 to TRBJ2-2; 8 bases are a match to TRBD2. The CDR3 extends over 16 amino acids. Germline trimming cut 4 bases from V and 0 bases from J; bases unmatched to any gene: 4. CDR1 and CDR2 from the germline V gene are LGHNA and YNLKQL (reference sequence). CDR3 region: CASSLGTGANTGQLYF. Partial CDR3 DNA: TGTGCCAGCAGCCTCGGGACTGGAGCAAACACCGGG.

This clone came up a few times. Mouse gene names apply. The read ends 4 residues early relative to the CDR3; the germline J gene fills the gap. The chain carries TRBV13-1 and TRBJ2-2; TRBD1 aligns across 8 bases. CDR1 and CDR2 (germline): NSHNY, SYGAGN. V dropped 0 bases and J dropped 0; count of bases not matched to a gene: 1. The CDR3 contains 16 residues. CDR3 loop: CASSDDRGANTGQLYF. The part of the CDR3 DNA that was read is TGTGCCAGCAGTGATGACAGGGGGGCAAACACCGGG.

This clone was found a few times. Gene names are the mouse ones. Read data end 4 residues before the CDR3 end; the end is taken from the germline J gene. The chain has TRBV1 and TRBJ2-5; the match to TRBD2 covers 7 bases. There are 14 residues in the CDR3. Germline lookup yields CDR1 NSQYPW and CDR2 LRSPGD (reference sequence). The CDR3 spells CTCSAAGGEDTQYF. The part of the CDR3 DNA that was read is TGCACCTGCAGTGCAGCTGGGGGAGAGGAC.

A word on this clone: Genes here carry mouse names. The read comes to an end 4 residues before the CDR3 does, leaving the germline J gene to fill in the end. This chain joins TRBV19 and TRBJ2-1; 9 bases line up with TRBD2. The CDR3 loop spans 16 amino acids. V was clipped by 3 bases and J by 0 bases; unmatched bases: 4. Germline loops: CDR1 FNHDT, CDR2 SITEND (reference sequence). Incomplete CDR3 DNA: TGTGCCAGCAGTAGGACTGGGGCCCTTAACTATGCT. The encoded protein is CASSRTGALNYA. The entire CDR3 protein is CASSRTGALNYAEQFF.

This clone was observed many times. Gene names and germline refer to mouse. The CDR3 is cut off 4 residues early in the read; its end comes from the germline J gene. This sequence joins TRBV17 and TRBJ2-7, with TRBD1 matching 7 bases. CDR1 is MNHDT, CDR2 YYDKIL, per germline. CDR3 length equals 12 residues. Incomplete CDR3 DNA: TGTGCTAGCAGTACGGGACAGTAT. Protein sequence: CASSTGQY. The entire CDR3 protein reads CASSTGQYEQYF.

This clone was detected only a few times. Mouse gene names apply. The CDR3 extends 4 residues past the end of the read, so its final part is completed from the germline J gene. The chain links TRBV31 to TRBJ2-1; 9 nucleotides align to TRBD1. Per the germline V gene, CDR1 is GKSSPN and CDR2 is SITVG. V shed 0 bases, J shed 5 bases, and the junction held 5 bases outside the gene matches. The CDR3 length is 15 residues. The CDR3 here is CAWSLNRGRDAEQFF. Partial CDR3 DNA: TGTGCCTGGAGTCTGAACAGGGGGCGGGATGCT.

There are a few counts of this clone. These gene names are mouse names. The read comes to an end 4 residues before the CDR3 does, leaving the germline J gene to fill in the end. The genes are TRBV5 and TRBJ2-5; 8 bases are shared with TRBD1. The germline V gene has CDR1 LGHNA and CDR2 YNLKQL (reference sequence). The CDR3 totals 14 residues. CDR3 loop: CASSQQGAEDTQYF. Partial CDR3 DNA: TGTGCCAGCAGCCAACAGGGGGCCGAAGAC.

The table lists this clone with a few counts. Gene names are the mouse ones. CDR3: CASIRPGLSNTGQLYF. The CDR3 DNA, read in part, is TGTGCCAGCATCCGACCGGGACTGTCAAACACCGGG. The chain couples TRBV19 to TRBJ2-2; 7 bases line up with TRBD2. Sequencing ends 4 residues short of the CDR3 end; the germline J gene provides the rest. Trimming removed 6 bases from V and 0 bases from J; junction bases left unmatched: 8. The CDR3 has 16 amino acids. Germline V gene data show CDR1 as FNHDT and CDR2 as SITEND (reference sequence).

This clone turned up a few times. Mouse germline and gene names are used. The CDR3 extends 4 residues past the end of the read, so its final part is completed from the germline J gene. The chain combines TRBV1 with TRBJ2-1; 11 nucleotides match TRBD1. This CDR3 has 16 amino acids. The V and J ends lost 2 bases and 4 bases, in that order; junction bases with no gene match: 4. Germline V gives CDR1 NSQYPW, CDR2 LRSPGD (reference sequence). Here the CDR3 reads CTCSARDRGIYAEQFF. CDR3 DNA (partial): TGCACCTGCAGTGCACGGGACAGGGGGATTTATGCT.

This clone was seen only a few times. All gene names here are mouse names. CDR3 DNA, as far as it was read: TGTGCCAGCAATCCGGGACTGGGGGGAAAAAACACCGGG. This translates into CASNPGLGGKNTG. The CDR3 in its entirety is CASNPGLGGKNTGQLYF. The V and J genes are TRBV13-1 and TRBJ2-2; 12 positions agree with TRBD2. The missing CDR3 end, 4 residues past where the read stops, is filled in from the germline J gene. Germline CDR1 NSHNY, CDR2 SYGAGN. The CDR3 is 17 amino acids. V gave up 6 bases and J gave up 1 base; unmatched junction bases: 7.

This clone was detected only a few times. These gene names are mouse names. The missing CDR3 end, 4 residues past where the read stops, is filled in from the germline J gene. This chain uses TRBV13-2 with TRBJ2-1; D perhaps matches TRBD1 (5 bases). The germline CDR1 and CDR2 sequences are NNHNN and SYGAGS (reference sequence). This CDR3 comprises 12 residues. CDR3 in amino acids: CASAAGLAEQFF. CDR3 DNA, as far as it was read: TGTGCCAGCGCGGCAGGGCTGGCT.

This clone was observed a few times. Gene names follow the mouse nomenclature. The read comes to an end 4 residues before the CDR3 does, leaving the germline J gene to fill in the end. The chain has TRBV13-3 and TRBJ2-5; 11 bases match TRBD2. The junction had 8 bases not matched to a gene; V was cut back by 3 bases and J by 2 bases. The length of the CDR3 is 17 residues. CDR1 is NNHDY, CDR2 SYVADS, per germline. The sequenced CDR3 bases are TGTGCCAGCAGTGGGGGACTGGGGGATTCTGGCCAAGAC. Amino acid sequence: CASSGGLGDSGQD. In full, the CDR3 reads CASSGGLGDSGQDTQYF.

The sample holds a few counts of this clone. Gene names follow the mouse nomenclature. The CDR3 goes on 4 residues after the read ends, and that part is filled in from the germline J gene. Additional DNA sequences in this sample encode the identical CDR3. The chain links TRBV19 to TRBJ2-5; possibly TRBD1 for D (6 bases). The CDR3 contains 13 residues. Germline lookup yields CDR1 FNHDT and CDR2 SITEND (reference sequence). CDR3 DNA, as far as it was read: TGTGCCAGCAGTATAGAAGGGGGTGAC. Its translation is CASSIEGGD. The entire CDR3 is CASSIEGGDTQYF.

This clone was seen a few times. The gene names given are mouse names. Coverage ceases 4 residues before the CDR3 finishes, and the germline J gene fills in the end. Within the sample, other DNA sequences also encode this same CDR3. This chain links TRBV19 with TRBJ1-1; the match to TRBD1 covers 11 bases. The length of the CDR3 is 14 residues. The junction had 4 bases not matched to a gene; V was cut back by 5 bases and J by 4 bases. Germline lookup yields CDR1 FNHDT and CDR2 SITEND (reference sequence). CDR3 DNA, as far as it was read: TGTGCCAGCAGGGACAGGGGGCGCGGCACA. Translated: CASRDRGRGT. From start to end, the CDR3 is CASRDRGRGTEVFF. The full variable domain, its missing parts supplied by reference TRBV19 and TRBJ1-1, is GGIITQTPKFLIGQEGQKLTLKCQQNFNHDTMYWYRQDSGKGLRLIYYSITENDLQKGDLSEGYDASREKKSSFSLTVTSAQKNEMAVFLCASRDRGRGTEVFFGKGTRLTVV.

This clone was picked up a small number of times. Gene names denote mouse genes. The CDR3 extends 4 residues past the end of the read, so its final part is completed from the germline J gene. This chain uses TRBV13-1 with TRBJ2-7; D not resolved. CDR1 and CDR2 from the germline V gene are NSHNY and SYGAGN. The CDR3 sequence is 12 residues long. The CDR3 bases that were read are TGTGCCAGCAGTGATCGCAGATAT. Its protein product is CASSDRRY. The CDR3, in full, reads CASSDRRYEQYF.

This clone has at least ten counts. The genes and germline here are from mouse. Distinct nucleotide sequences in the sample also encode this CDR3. CDR3 sequence reads: CASSGQGYEQYF. Partial CDR3 DNA: TGTGCCAGCAGTGGACAGGGATAT. The V and J genes are TRBV13-1 and TRBJ2-7, with TRBD1 matching over 7 bases. The read terminates 4 residues ahead of where the CDR3 ends, so the germline J gene completes it. The CDR3 spans 12 residues. Germline V CDR1 and CDR2: NSHNY, SYGAGN.